This T cell receptor beta chain was identified in a study of shared clonotypes between healthy human individuals. V gave up 4 bases and J gave up 5 bases, with 15 bases separating them. Germline CDR1 is SGDLS and CDR2 is YYNGEE. The CDR3 covers 15 residues. Data came from immunoSEQ multiplex PCR; TCRdb stores just in-frame clones and leaves some out. Here the sample spans millions of clones, 85% to 95% being singletons. The clonotype comes from a man in his late teens or twenties in good health. Material: naive CD4+ T cells sorted from blood. As to subset: CD45RA+ positively selected. The chain carries TRBV9 and TRBJ1-4; D possibly corresponds to TRBD1 (6 bases). CDR3 nucleotide sequence: TGTGCCAGCAGCCCTCAGGACAGACCGAATGAAAAACTGTTTTTT. Encoded protein: CASSPQDRPNEKLFF. The entire variable domain, with the rest obtained from reference TRBV9 and TRBJ1-4, is as follows: DSGVTQTPKHLITATGQRVTLRCSPRSGDLSVYWYQQSLDQGLQFLIQYYNGEERAKGNILERFSAQQFPDLHSELNLSSLELGDSALYFCASSPQDRPNEKLFFGSGTQLSVL.